A selection of T cell receptor beta chains follows, all from one sample in a study of OX40 agonist ivuxolimab in advanced cancers. Libraries were prepared by immunoSEQ multiplex PCR; TCRdb keeps only in-frame clonotypes and omits some of them. The data hold 70,000 to 75,000 clones, with 65% to 90% observed a single time. The sample was CD4+ or CD8+ T cells sorted from blood, taken in a trial of the OX40 agonist ivuxolimab. These receptors were obtained from an adult with an advanced solid tumor such as melanoma, head and neck, liver or kidney cancer. Both conserved end residues are part of each CDR3. D genes are given only for firm matches. Clone size, where shown, is once, few, many, or a class for clones that have expanded.

V: TRBV5-1; size: -; J: TRBJ2-3; D: TRBD1; DNA: TGCGCCAGCAGGCCCGGGGACAGGAGCACAGATACGCAGTATTTT; CDR3: CASRPGDRSTDTQYF
V: TRBV7-2; size: -; J: TRBJ2-5; D: TRBD2; DNA: TGTGCCAGCAGCTCCTGGAGGACTAGCGGGGGGGAGACCCAGTACTTC; CDR3: CASSSWRTSGGETQYF
V: TRBV5-1; size: -; J: TRBJ2-1; D: -; DNA: TGCGCCAGCAGCTTGGAAATGGGTGACGAGCAGTTCTTC; CDR3: CASSLEMGDEQFF
V: TRBV18; size: -; J: TRBJ1-1; D: -; DNA: TGTGCCAGCTCACCAGGGGGCGCAGGCACTGAAGCTTTCTTT; CDR3: CASSPGGAGTEAFF
V: TRBV7-2; size: -; J: TRBJ1-2; D: -; DNA: TGTGCCAGCAGCACCGAATCACATGGCTACACCTTC; CDR3: CASSTESHGYTF
V: TRBV6-5; size: -; J: TRBJ1-5; D: -; DNA: TGTGCCAGCAAAGGTGGCAGGAATCAGCCCCAGCATTTT; CDR3: CASKGGRNQPQHF
V: TRBV11-3; size: -; J: TRBJ2-1; D: -; DNA: TGTGCCAGCAGCCCCCGAGCGGACTCCTACAATGAGCAGTTCTTC; CDR3: CASSPRADSYNEQFF
V: TRBV27; size: -; J: TRBJ1-1; D: -; DNA: TGTGCCAGCAATCTGTTAGAGGGTTCCACTGAAGCTTTCTTT; CDR3: CASNLLEGSTEAFF
V: TRBV9; size: -; J: TRBJ2-1; D: TRBD2; DNA: TGTGCCAGCAGCCTCAGAGGGGAACGGGGACTAGCGGGGAAGAATGAGCAGTTCTTC; CDR3: CASSLRGERGLAGKNEQFF
V: TRBV4-2; size: -; J: TRBJ1-3; D: TRBD1; DNA: TGTGCCAGCAGCCAACCCAGGGGGGCTGGAAACACCATATATTTT; CDR3: CASSQPRGAGNTIYF
V: TRBV18; size: -; J: TRBJ1-5; D: -; DNA: TGTGCCAGCTCACCGTTCCGGGACGATCAGCCCCAGCATTTT; CDR3: CASSPFRDDQPQHF
V: TRBV9; size: once; J: TRBJ2-7; D: -; DNA: TGTGCCAGCAGCGTAGCTGGGACAAGCTCCTACGAGCAGTACTTC; CDR3: CASSVAGTSSYEQYF
V: TRBV6-5; size: -; J: TRBJ1-2; D: -; DNA: TGTGCCAGCAGTTACAAGGAGTACGGCTACACCTTC; CDR3: CASSYKEYGYTF
V: TRBV10-2; size: -; J: TRBJ1-4; D: -; DNA: TGCGCCAGCAGTGAATACCCAGGAGGGGATGAAAAACTGTTTTTT; CDR3: CASSEYPGGDEKLFF
V: TRBV10-3; size: -; J: TRBJ2-1; D: TRBD2; DNA: TGTGCCACTTACGGGGGGGCCTCCTACAATGAGCAGTTCTTC; CDR3: CATYGGASYNEQFF
V: TRBV11-3; size: -; J: TRBJ2-1; D: -; DNA: TGTGCCAGCAGCTTAGGAGAAGGCTCCTACAATGAGCAGTTCTTC; CDR3: CASSLGEGSYNEQFF
V: TRBV5-1; size: -; J: TRBJ1-1; D: -; DNA: TGCGCCAGCAGCTTGGACAGGGCGAACACTGAAGCTTTCTTT; CDR3: CASSLDRANTEAFF